This T cell receptor beta chain derives from a study of blood T cell repertoires in COVID-19 (dated by TCRdb to between 2020 and 2021). As for the study more broadly: Samples from collaborators originated in the United States, Italy and Spain and spanned both the acute and convalescent phases of COVID-19. The repertoires were released in a freely available public database intended as a resource for research on the immune response to SARS-CoV-2. The samples were drawn from the first 160 participants of the ongoing ImmuneRACE study and from 1,254 subjects provided by 6 global collaborators. The prospective study material was composed of cDNA or gDNA derived from T cells, B-cell-depleted T cells, or PBMCs. HLA class I and class II types, where available, came from metadata supplied by the sample provider rather than from assay-based typing. Subjects who had been exposed to COVID-19, were actively infected with it, or had recovered from it provided the deeply sampled blood TCRbeta repertoires that made up the dataset. A de-identified subject ID, COVID-19 status, age in years and sex were almost always included in the sample metadata.

General conclusions and limits of the study: How much clinical and demographic metadata was included differed by source and by participant, and the metadata was provided uncurated.

Remarks on this clone: This receptor's antigen is unknown. The sample holds no much larger clone one base away, and base qualities are not on file.

Participants in the prospective study were aged roughly 18 to 100 years, lived in about two dozen United States geographic areas, and enrolled through a virtual design. Cohort assignment in the prospective study relied on participant-reported clinical history from a screening survey and a study questionnaire. ImmuneRACE Cohort 3 recovered participants were defined by two consecutive negative NP/OP PCR tests, healthcare professional clearance, or symptom resolution. In the prospective study, mobile phlebotomists collected whole blood, serum and a nasopharyngeal or oropharyngeal swab from each participant. Over an approximately two-month period, participants in the prospective study had the option of providing additional blood draws and questionnaires. Blood samples from the prospective study were shipped frozen or at room temperature prior to DNA extraction. TCRbeta CDR3 regions were amplified from genomic DNA by means of the immunoSEQ Assay, a bias-controlled multiplex PCR. Per the original workflow: The number of nucleated cells in each sample was estimated from the amplification of reference gene primers within the assay. Sequence reads were collapsed and filtered to measure the absolute abundance of every unique TCRbeta CDR3 rearrangement. Productive Simpson clonality was computed per sample as the square root of Simpson's diversity index over productive rearrangements. TCRdb stores this immuneACCESS table with in-frame sequences only. Part of the clones is absent; in the studies checked, under half of the shortfall reflects unresolved V genes, and no reason is known for the rest. That table is the source of V, J and clone size, and D and trimming were worked out from the DNA. Here the sample has some 150,000 clones; more than 75% occur a single time. The biggest ten clones account for over 5% of the sample.

This TCR derives from a woman between 50 and 59 years old who had recovered from COVID-19. The sequenced sample consisted of PBMCs or T cells enriched from blood (not recorded which).

The CDR3 reads CASSISWGSSNQPQHF. The DNA sequence follows: TGTGCCAGTAGTATTAGTTGGGGCAGTAGCAATCAGCCCCAGCATTTT. The chain is made from TRBV19 and TRBJ1-5; the D region possibly corresponds to TRBD1 (5 bases align). Reading the germline V gene (reference sequence) gives CDR1 LNHDA and CDR2 SQIVND. Reading from cysteine to phenylalanine, the CDR3 counts 16 amino acids. Solely the CDR3 DNA is kept, with 48 bases framed from the first base. V and J are truncated by 3 bases and 0 bases respectively, leaving an intervening sequence of 12 bases.